This TCR beta chain was captured in a study of a mutant IDH1 vaccine in newly diagnosed glioma. About the research overall: Each patient was administered eight vaccinations, scheduled in weeks 1, 3, 5, 7, 11, 15, 19 and 23.

Germline CDR1 and CDR2: LGHNA and YNFKEQ. The V end was cut by 2 bases, the J end by 1 base, with 9 bases between. CDR3 length: 16 residues. Concerning this clone itself: The antigen remains undetermined.

Time point indicated: week 23, last vaccination. Topical imiquimod accompanied each vaccine dose, which consisted of 300 ug of mutant IDH1 20-mer peptide. Sequenced by immunoSEQ multiplex PCR; TCRdb stores in-frame clones only, minus some. The sample records roughly 52,000 clones, about four fifths being singletons. The rearrangement links TRBV4-2 to TRBJ2-6, with D unclear. This clonotype was obtained from a man aged 40-49 years with glioma. This sample comprised PBMCs, obtained from a glioma patient whose treatment included an IDH1 peptide vaccine. CDR3 bases: TGTGCCAGCAGCCAACAGACGGATTCTGGGGCCAACGTCCTGACTTTC. Its protein product is CASSQQTDSGANVLTF.